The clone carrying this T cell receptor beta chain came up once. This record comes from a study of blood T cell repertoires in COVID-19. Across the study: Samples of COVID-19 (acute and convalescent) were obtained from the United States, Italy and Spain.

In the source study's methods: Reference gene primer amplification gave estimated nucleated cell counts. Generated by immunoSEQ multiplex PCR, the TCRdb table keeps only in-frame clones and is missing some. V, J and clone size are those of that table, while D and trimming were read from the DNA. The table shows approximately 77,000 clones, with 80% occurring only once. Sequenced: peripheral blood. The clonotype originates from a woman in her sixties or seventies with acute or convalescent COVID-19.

The CDR3 nucleotides read TGTGCCAGCAGCCAACGGACAGGGATTTACGAGCAGTACTTC. Its protein product is CASSQRTGIYEQYF. The chain combines TRBV14 with TRBJ2-7, with 8 positions matching TRBD1. Trimming at V came to 2 bases and at J to 4 bases, leaving 4 bases not matched to a gene. This CDR3 contains 14 residues. Germline V gene lookup returns CDR1 SGHDN and CDR2 FVKESK.